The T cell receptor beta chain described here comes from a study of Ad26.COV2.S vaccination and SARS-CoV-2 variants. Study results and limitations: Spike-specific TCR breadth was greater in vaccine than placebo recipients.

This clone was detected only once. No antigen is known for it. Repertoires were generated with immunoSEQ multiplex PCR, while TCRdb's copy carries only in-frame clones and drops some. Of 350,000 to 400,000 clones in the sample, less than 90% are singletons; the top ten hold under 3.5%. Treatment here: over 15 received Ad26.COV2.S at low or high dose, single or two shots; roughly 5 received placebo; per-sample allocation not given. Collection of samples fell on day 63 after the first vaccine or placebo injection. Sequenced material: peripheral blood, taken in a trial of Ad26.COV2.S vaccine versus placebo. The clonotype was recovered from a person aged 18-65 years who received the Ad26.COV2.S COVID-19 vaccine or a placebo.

This CDR3 reads CASSIFGEGYEQYF. DNA of the CDR3: TGTGCCAGTAGTATTTTCGGCGAAGGCTACGAGCAGTACTTC. The chain couples TRBV19 to TRBJ2-7; D unresolved. CDR3 length: 14 residues. Germline V gene data show CDR1 as LNHDA and CDR2 as SQIVND (reference sequence). The ends were cut back, 3 bases at V and 3 bases at J, with 12 bases in the middle.